The rows below give T cell receptor beta chains drawn from one sample of a study of blood T cell repertoires in COVID-19. TCRdb's table, derived via immunoSEQ multiplex PCR, lists solely in-frame clones and lacks some. Here the sample spans about 210,000 clones, approximately 80% being singletons. Sequenced material: PBMCs or T cells enriched from blood (not recorded which). The source of these receptors is a man under 40 with acute COVID-19. CDR3s leave out the opening cysteine and the closing phenylalanine or tryptophan. Each record gives: CDR3 length, V gene, CDR3 protein.

len: 12
v_gene: TRBV10-1
CDR3aa: ASSGPGQGLEQY

len: 14
v_gene: TRBV10-3
CDR3aa: AINGDMAGGADEQF

len: 11
v_gene: TRBV6-5
CDR3aa: ASSYGNSYEQY

len: 16
v_gene: TRBV4-2
CDR3aa: ASSQGTSGGSITDTQY

len: 10
v_gene: TRBV7-9
CDR3aa: ASSIGANVLT

len: 12
v_gene: TRBV3-1/TRBV3-2
CDR3aa: ASSTGQINSPLH

len: 14
v_gene: TRBV7-6
CDR3aa: ASSLGQGANTGELF

len: 14
v_gene: TRBV27
CDR3aa: ASSLLAGGPTDTQY

len: 14
v_gene: TRBV19
CDR3aa: ASTPRTDYPTDTQY

len: 13
v_gene: TRBV6-6
CDR3aa: ASSYASLYNSPLH

len: 16
v_gene: TRBV6-1
CDR3aa: ASSGLRQGALRSDGYT

len: 10
v_gene: TRBV27
CDR3aa: ASSSQTDTQY

len: 13
v_gene: TRBV5-4
CDR3aa: ASSLLAGGLNEQF

len: 11
v_gene: TRBV10-2
CDR3aa: ASSESRVTEAF

len: 11
v_gene: TRBV9
CDR3aa: ASSLTVGNTIY

len: 13
v_gene: TRBV12-5
CDR3aa: ASGLATGAGSGYT

len: 10
v_gene: TRBV19
CDR3aa: ASQDSNQPQH

len: 14
v_gene: TRBV5-1
CDR3aa: ASSLGDRTIGYGYT

len: 10
v_gene: TRBV6-5
CDR3aa: ASSSGNYGYT

len: 11
v_gene: TRBV6-5
CDR3aa: ATRQGVQETQY

len: 10
v_gene: TRBV27
CDR3aa: ASSLTGLGYT

len: 12
v_gene: TRBV28
CDR3aa: ASFTGGGGHEQF

len: 10
v_gene: TRBV27
CDR3aa: ASTTGGQPQH

len: 12
v_gene: TRBV9
CDR3aa: ASSAWDRNTEAF

len: 10
v_gene: TRBV18
CDR3aa: ASSPESYEQY

len: 14
v_gene: TRBV6-1
CDR3aa: ASSAGDLWGTGELF

len: 13
v_gene: TRBV19
CDR3aa: ASKYGRQVNTEAF

len: 13
v_gene: TRBV28
CDR3aa: ASSSRGYSSYEQY

len: 12
v_gene: TRBV5-1
CDR3aa: ASSEGAGAGEQY

len: 11
v_gene: TRBV9
CDR3aa: ASSPTSTDTQY

len: 12
v_gene: TRBV5-1
CDR3aa: ASSTTGELYEQY

len: 13
v_gene: TRBV6-4
CDR3aa: ASSDSEEVGSPLH

len: 11
v_gene: TRBV19
CDR3aa: ASSMGRGLAAF

len: 12
v_gene: TRBV10-1
CDR3aa: ASYPGQSFYEQY

len: 12
v_gene: TRBV5-1
CDR3aa: ASSLASGKETQY

len: 14
v_gene: TRBV6-1
CDR3aa: ASSEGWGYSNQPQH

len: 15
v_gene: TRBV5-1
CDR3aa: ASSLGTGGVWLGGYT

len: 11
v_gene: TRBV30
CDR3aa: AWSRQGLEKLF

len: 13
v_gene: TRBV10-2
CDR3aa: ASSSWGGSYNEQF

len: 11
v_gene: TRBV18
CDR3aa: ASSEPTGDGYT

len: 13
v_gene: TRBV27
CDR3aa: ASRYGTGELGGYT

len: 13
v_gene: TRBV7-2
CDR3aa: ASSLGKLAKNIQY

len: 11
v_gene: TRBV9
CDR3aa: ASSVEGTPIQY

len: 14
v_gene: TRBV9
CDR3aa: ASSDGTSGGIKTQY

len: 14
v_gene: TRBV4-1
CDR3aa: ASTNLGTGKPYEQY

len: 13
v_gene: TRBV5-1
CDR3aa: ASRSTASNTGELF

len: 12
v_gene: TRBV24-1
CDR3aa: ATSGGLENEKLF

len: 12
v_gene: TRBV7-9
CDR3aa: ASSLTGLLETQY

len: 15
v_gene: TRBV5-4
CDR3aa: ASSSEGTGVITGELF

len: 9
v_gene: TRBV6-6
CDR3aa: ATESNYEQY

len: 14
v_gene: TRBV5-1
CDR3aa: ASSQGGPSSYNEQF

len: 14
v_gene: TRBV12-2
CDR3aa: ASRLCAGLNRETQY

len: 13
v_gene: TRBV2
CDR3aa: ASSEVLTLTDTQY

len: 13
v_gene: TRBV6-5
CDR3aa: ASRSTGTGNYEQY